This paragraph reports one TCR beta chain. The entry originates in a study of T cell responses to AZD1222 COVID-19 vaccine. Profiled with immunoSEQ multiplex PCR; TCRdb holds only in-frame clones, not every one. Among fewer than 150,000 clones, roughly 92% were seen once, and the ten largest hold more than 0.7%. V lost 1 base, J lost 3 bases, and 2 bases stayed unmatched. Per germline, CDR1 LGHNA and CDR2 YNFKEQ. This CDR3 has 14 amino acids. This specimen consisted of peripheral blood, obtained on day 0 of AZD1222 vaccination. The TCR was taken from an adult in good health. The chain is built from TRBV4-2 and TRBJ1-2; the match to TRBD1 covers 7 bases. CDR3 residues: CASSQAGGDYGYTF. The CDR3 DNA reads TGTGCCAGCAGCCAAGCAGGGGGGGACTATGGCTACACCTTC.